These 18 T cell receptor beta chains were sequenced from one sample in a study of shared clonotypes between healthy human individuals. The method was immunoSEQ multiplex PCR; TCRdb's version includes in-frame clones alone and lacks a portion of them. This table has about 2.4 million clones, approximately 94% appearing once. The sequenced material came from naive CD4+ T cells sorted from blood. Subset defined: CD45RA+ positively selected. Receptors were obtained from a man younger than 30 in good health.

In the case of this clone: The sample carries other DNA sequences with the same CDR3. The genes are TRBV2 and TRBJ2-7; no clear D. Trimming took off 5 bases at V and 0 bases at J, with 5 bases between the two ends. Germline CDR1 and CDR2: SNHLY and FYNNEI. The CDR3 runs to 12 residues. For the CDR3, the DNA is TGTGCCAGCAGTTTTTCCTCCTACGAGCAGTACTTC. Protein sequence: CASSFSSYEQYF.

The chain carries TRBV5-5 and TRBJ2-5; 9 bases line up with TRBD1. The CDR3 is 16 amino acids. The germline V gene has CDR1 SGHKS and CDR2 YYEKEE (reference sequence). V gave up 0 bases and J gave up 5 bases; unmatched junction bases: 8. CDR3 bases: TGTGCCAGCAGCTTGGGGGCCGGGACAGGGTTGGAGACCCAGTACTTC. Protein product: CASSLGAGTGLETQYF.

The chain carries TRBV29-1 and TRBJ2-5; the D gene could be TRBD1 or TRBD2 (5 bases each). Trimming removed 5 bases at V and 5 bases at J, with 9 bases between. The CDR3 totals 11 residues. Germline CDR1 SQVTM, CDR2 ANQGSEA. CDR3 bases: TGCAGCGTTCGGGGCCGGGAGACCCAGTACTTC. It yields the protein CSVRGRETQYF.

V and J are TRBV6-4 and TRBJ2-3; D uncertain. Between the trimmed V and J ends, which lost 3 bases and 2 bases, there was a span of 9 bases. The CDR3 covers 14 residues. Germline V gene lookup returns CDR1 MRHNA and CDR2 SNTAGT. The CDR3 region is CASSEDGITDTQYF. The CDR3 coding sequence is TGTGCCAGCAGTGAAGATGGCATCACAGATACGCAGTATTTT.

The genes are TRBV25-1 and TRBJ2-1, with D possibly matching TRBD1 (5 bases). The CDR3 length is 17 residues. Germline assignment: CDR1 MGHDK and CDR2 SYGVNS. V lost 3 bases and J 0 bases, leaving 15 bases between the germline ends. CDR3 bases: TGTGCCAGCAGTGAGTCTAGGACACCAAGCTCCTACAATGAGCAGTTCTTC. Protein product: CASSESRTPSSYNEQFF.

The chain employs TRBV6-1 and TRBJ1-3, with 8 bases aligning to TRBD1. Germline V gene lookup returns CDR1 MNHNS and CDR2 SASEGT. The ends lost 2 bases at V and 4 bases at J; junction bases unmatched: 4. The CDR3 is made up of 15 amino acids. The CDR3 DNA is TGTGCCAGCAGTGAAAACCCAGGGGGCGGAAACACCATATATTTT. This translates into CASSENPGGGNTIYF.

This chain joins TRBV28 and TRBJ2-1; 7 bases agree with TRBD2. The V and J ends lost 4 bases and 2 bases, in that order; junction bases with no gene match: 11. Per germline, CDR1 MDHEN and CDR2 SYDVKM. The CDR3 loop spans 17 amino acids. CDR3 amino acids: CASSSPGTTSAYNEQFF. In DNA, the CDR3 is TGTGCCAGCAGTTCCCCCGGGACTACGAGTGCCTACAATGAGCAGTTCTTC.

In this sample, this clone turned up once. The chain employs TRBV20-1 and TRBJ1-4; D is unclear. Germline assignment: CDR1 DFQATT and CDR2 SNEGSKA (reference sequence). The CDR3 consists of 10 residues. The germline V and J ends were trimmed by 6 bases and 6 bases, with 5 bases remaining between them. Here the CDR3 reads CSARHEKLFF. CDR3 DNA: TGCAGTGCCCGACATGAAAAACTGTTTTTT.

The V call is TRBV5-6, the J call TRBJ2-7; 9 nucleotides line up with TRBD2. Germline V gene data show CDR1 as SGHDT and CDR2 as YYEEEE. The CDR3 contains 15 residues. The V and J ends lost 1 base and 0 bases, in that order; junction bases with no gene match: 2. The CDR3 DNA follows: TGTGCCAGCAGCTTGTGGACTAGCGCCTCCTACGAGCAGTACTTC. The encoded protein is CASSLWTSASYEQYF.

The V and J genes are TRBV2 and TRBJ2-4, with 7 bases that match TRBD1. The CDR3 covers 13 residues. With 8 bases clipped from V and 4 bases from J, the junction kept 5 bases outside the gene matches. Germline assignment: CDR1 SNHLY and CDR2 FYNNEI. The CDR3: CASEGQIKNIQYF. In nucleotides, the CDR3 is TGTGCCAGCGAGGGACAGATTAAAAACATTCAGTACTTC. The variable domain in full, completed from reference TRBV2 and TRBJ2-4, reads EPEVTQTPSHQVTQMGQEVILRCVPISNHLYFYWYRQILGQKVEFLVSFYNNEISEKSEIFDDQFSVERPDGSNFTLKIRSTKLEDSAMYFCASEGQIKNIQYFGAGTRLSVL.

V is TRBV18 and J is TRBJ2-4; 8 bases map to TRBD2. The CDR3 totals 17 residues. The J segment lost 7 bases and the V segment lost 3 bases, leaving 14 bases of the junction unmatched. CDR1 is KGHSH and CDR2 is LQKENI in the germline V gene. The DNA of the CDR3 is TGTGCCAGCTCACCTAAGGCCTGGCGGGAGGTGATGAACATTCAGTACTTC. Its translation is CASSPKAWREVMNIQYF.

The CDR3 nucleotides are TGCGCCAGCAGGGGACAGGTTCATACGGCTAACTATGGCTACACCTTC. This translates into CASRGQVHTANYGYTF. This chain uses TRBV10-1 with TRBJ1-2; 8 nucleotides agree with TRBD1. CDR1 and CDR2 from the germline V gene are WNHNN and SYGVQD (reference sequence). V lost 6 bases, J lost 0 bases, and 9 bases stayed unmatched. The CDR3 covers 16 residues.

This chain joins TRBV11-2 and TRBJ2-7, with D possibly being TRBD1 (6 bases). The CDR3 contains 15 residues. V was cut by 0 bases and J by 4 bases, with 13 bases left in between. In germline, CDR1 is SGHAT, CDR2 FQNNGV. The CDR3 region is CASSLDRGRVYEQYF. CDR3 sequence (DNA): TGTGCCAGCAGCTTAGACAGGGGAAGGGTGTACGAGCAGTACTTC.

The V and J genes are TRBV5-1 and TRBJ2-6; 7 bases map to TRBD1. Trimming cost V 1 base and J 0 bases; bases outside gene matches: 7. The CDR3 loop spans 18 amino acids. Germline CDR1 SGHRS, CDR2 YFSETQ. The CDR3 DNA sequence: TGCGCCAGCAGCTTGCTTGGCAGGGGGAGCTCTGGGGCCAACGTCCTGACTTTC. Translated, it gives CASSLLGRGSSGANVLTF.

The chain links TRBV30 to TRBJ2-7; 7 nucleotides align to TRBD1. Germline V CDR1 and CDR2: GTSNPN, SVGIG (reference sequence). The CDR3 runs to 11 residues. V gave up 3 bases and J gave up 10 bases; unmatched junction bases: 6. CDR3 in amino acids: CAWSPDRAQYF. The DNA of the CDR3 is TGTGCCTGGAGCCCTGACAGGGCACAGTACTTC.

V is TRBV28 and J is TRBJ1-6, with D possibly TRBD1 on 6 matching bases. The CDR3 runs 13 residues. Germline CDR1 is MDHEN and CDR2 is SYDVKM. Trimming cost V 7 bases and J 10 bases, with 14 bases left between them. The CDR3 DNA reads TGTGCCAGCACCTACAGGGTTTTCTCACCCCTCCACTTT. Translated: CASTYRVFSPLHF.

Comments on this clone: The same CDR3 is also encoded by other DNA sequences in this sample. The J gene is TRBJ2-3, the V gene TRBV28, with a weak D call TRBD2 (6 bases). V gave up 2 bases and J gave up 3 bases, with 9 bases separating them. Per the germline V gene, CDR1 is MDHEN and CDR2 is SYDVKM. The CDR3 totals 14 residues. CDR3 sequence: CASSLGGRTDTQYF. CDR3 coding DNA: TGTGCCAGCAGTTTAGGGGGGAGAACAGATACGCAGTATTTT.

V and J are TRBV10-3 and TRBJ2-1; TRBD2 matches 9 bases. The CDR3 loop spans 14 amino acids. From germline, CDR1 is ENHRY and CDR2 SYGVKD. Trimming at V came to 11 bases and at J to 7 bases, leaving 12 bases not matched to a gene. CDR3 DNA sequence: TGTGCCGTTGTTCCTAGCGGGACGGTAAATGAGCAGTTCTTC. Translating it yields CAVVPSGTVNEQFF.